These 7 T cell receptor beta chains originate from one sample sequenced in a study of Ad26.COV2.S vaccination and SARS-CoV-2 variants. TCRdb's copy holds only in-frame clones and misses some; the assay was immunoSEQ multiplex PCR. The table has 85,000 to 120,000 clones, around 81% seen once. Source: peripheral blood, taken after recovery from COVID-19. The receptors were sampled from a human donor who had recovered from COVID-19.

The chain links TRBV15 to TRBJ2-3; D is perhaps TRBD1 (5 bases). Germline CDR1 LNHNV, CDR2 YYDKDF (reference sequence). The CDR3 covers 16 residues. V was pared by 1 base and J by 3 bases, with 14 bases between. CDR3 DNA sequence: TGTGCCACCAGCAGAGTTATGCAGGGTGGGACAGATACGCAGTATTTT. Translated, it gives CATSRVMQGGTDTQYF.

The chain employs TRBV10-3 and TRBJ2-4; TRBD2 matches 8 bases. The V gene end was trimmed by 10 bases and the J gene end by 4 bases; junction bases not matched to a gene: 9. There are 14 residues in the CDR3. The germline CDR1 and CDR2 sequences are ENHRY and SYGVKD. Here the CDR3 reads CATTAGGGKNIQYF. The CDR3 nucleotides are TGTGCCACCACGGCGGGGGGCGGGAAAAACATTCAGTACTTC.

This chain links TRBV7-3 with TRBJ1-1; tentatively, D is TRBD1 (5 bases). Looked up from germline, CDR1 is SGHTA and CDR2 is FQGTGA. Trimming stripped 4 bases from V and 4 bases from J, with 10 bases between. This CDR3 region has 13 residues. This CDR3 reads CASSSQGSTEAFF. CDR3 DNA: TGTGCCAGCAGCTCCCAGGGATCCACTGAAGCTTTCTTT.

The V call is TRBV11-2, the J call TRBJ2-3; 8 nucleotides match TRBD2. V was clipped by 3 bases and J by 6 bases; unmatched bases: 8. Germline CDR1 SGHAT, CDR2 FQNNGV. The CDR3 loop spans 15 amino acids. The CDR3 is CASSFGGGTGDTQYF. DNA for the CDR3: TGTGCCAGCAGCTTTGGCGGGGGGACGGGGGATACGCAGTATTTT.

The CDR3: CASTTWDRDGAGELFF. Written as DNA, the CDR3 is TGTGCCAGCACCACCTGGGACAGGGACGGCGCCGGGGAGCTGTTTTTT. The V and J genes are TRBV6-6 and TRBJ2-2; 9 bases align to TRBD1. CDR3 size: 16 residues. Germline V gene data show CDR1 as MNHNY and CDR2 as SVGAGI (reference sequence). With V trimmed by 7 bases and J by 6 bases, 12 bases remained unmatched.

This clone has only one observation. The J gene is TRBJ1-6, the V gene TRBV28; TRBD1 matches at 8 bases. CDR1 is MDHEN, CDR2 SYDVKM, per germline. The CDR3 loop spans 19 amino acids. Trimming cost V 2 bases and J 0 bases; bases outside gene matches: 9. Here the CDR3 DNA reads TGTGCCAGCAGTTTAGTGACAGGGGTGGCAAGCTCCTATAATTCACCCCTCCACTTT. Amino acid sequence: CASSLVTGVASSYNSPLHF.

The chain uses TRBV28 and TRBJ1-4; D remains unclear. V lost 9 bases to trimming and J lost 8 bases, with 13 bases between them. CDR1 is MDHEN and CDR2 is SYDVKM in the germline V gene. The CDR3 has 12 residues. The CDR3 loop is CASMTGGEKLFF. The CDR3 DNA follows: TGTGCCAGTATGACGGGTGGGGAAAAACTGTTTTTT.